Below are 18 T cell receptor beta chains sequenced from a single sample in a study of T-cell reconstitution after alpha-beta-depleted transplantation in children. Unique molecular identifiers were incorporated into the prepared TCRbeta library. One entry per CDR3 protein, called by TCRdb with MiXCR from the PCR reads. The sample lists around 500,000 distinct CDR3 sequences, around 12% seen once, with 5% to 6% in the top ten. Here the sequenced sample was PBMCs from the stem cell graft donor, taken from the stem cell graft. Receptors originate from a human donor who donated a stem cell graft to a child with combined immunodeficiency.

In this sample, this clonotype turned up a few times. The gene calls are TRBV20-1 and TRBJ1-6; perhaps TRBD1 as D (6 bases). Germline V gene data show CDR1 as DFQATT and CDR2 as SNEGSKA (reference sequence). The V end was cut by 3 bases, the J end by 4 bases, with 16 bases between. The CDR3 has 16 residues. The CDR3 region is CSARRGGGIYNSPLHF. The CDR3 coding sequence is TGCAGTGCTAGGAGGGGAGGGGGGATATATAATTCACCCCTCCACTTT.

This clonotype has more than one count but fewer than ten. The genes are TRBV29-1 and TRBJ2-1, with D uncertain. The CDR3 sequence is 14 residues long. Deletions cut 4 bases from V and 3 bases from J, with 13 bases between. Per germline, CDR1 SQVTM and CDR2 ANQGSEA. The CDR3 is CSVVGPSNYNEQFF. The DNA of the CDR3 is TGCAGCGTTGTTGGCCCCAGCAACTACAATGAGCAGTTCTTC.

This clonotype appeared a few times. The J gene is TRBJ2-2, the V gene TRBV7-2; D may correspond to TRBD1 or TRBD2 (5 bases each). V dropped 6 bases and J dropped 2 bases, with 10 bases sitting between them. CDR1 and CDR2 from the germline V gene are SGHTA and FQGNSA. This CDR3 region has 14 residues. The CDR3 is CASRRRDNTGELFF. As DNA, the CDR3 is TGTGCCAGCAGACGCCGGGACAACACCGGGGAGCTGTTTTTT.

The chain has TRBV25-1 and TRBJ2-3, with no clear D. Germline CDR1 MGHDK, CDR2 SYGVNS. The V and J ends lost 4 bases and 0 bases respectively, with 8 bases between them. The CDR3 extends over 14 amino acids. The CDR3 here is CASSVAASTDTQYF. The CDR3 DNA sequence: TGTGCCAGCAGTGTCGCCGCTAGCACAGATACGCAGTATTTT.

This clonotype was picked up a small number of times. This chain links TRBV4-3 with TRBJ2-1, with TRBD2 matching over 10 bases. V was clipped by 1 base and J by 7 bases; unmatched bases: 7. CDR1 and CDR2 from the germline V gene are LGHNA and YSLEER. The CDR3 runs 16 residues. The CDR3, as DNA: TGCGCCAGCAGCCAAGTAGTAGCGGGAGGAAATAATGAGCAGTTCTTC. This sequence encodes CASSQVVAGGNNEQFF.

This clonotype was seen a handful of times. The rearrangement links TRBV28 to TRBJ1-5, with no clear D. This CDR3 region has 13 residues. V was cut by 7 bases and J by 0 bases, with 7 bases left in between. The germline CDR1 and CDR2 sequences are MDHEN and SYDVKM. CDR3 bases: TGTGCCAGCATAGATGTTAGCAATCAGCCCCAGCATTTT. This gives the protein CASIDVSNQPQHF. Full variable domain (rest looked up from reference TRBV28 and TRBJ1-5): DVKVTQSSRYLVKRTGEKVFLECVQDMDHENMFWYRQDPGLGLRLIYFSYDVKMKEKGDIPEGYSVSREKKERFSLILESASTNQTSMYLCASIDVSNQPQHFGDGTRLSIL.

The chain recombines TRBV7-9 with TRBJ1-5, with no clear D. This CDR3 is 14 amino acids long. The germline gives CDR1 SEHNR, CDR2 FQNEAQ (reference sequence). V was clipped by 6 bases and J by 3 bases, with 12 bases between them. In DNA, the CDR3 is TGTGCCAGCAGAGCCATGGGGTTCAATCAGCCCCAGCATTTT. Translating it yields CASRAMGFNQPQHF. The whole variable domain, filled in from reference TRBV7-9 and TRBJ1-5, reads DTGVSQNPRHKITKRGQNVTFRCDPISEHNRLYWYRQTLGQGPEFLTYFQNEAQLEKSRLLSDRFSAERPKGSFSTLEIQRTEQGDSAMYLCASRAMGFNQPQHFGDGTRLSIL.

There are many counts of this clonotype. The CDR3 DNA reads TGCAGTGCTAGTTCTGGAGTCACCTACGAGCAGTACTTC. This gives the protein CSASSGVTYEQYF. The gene calls are TRBV20-1 and TRBJ2-7, with D unresolved. This CDR3 contains 13 residues. Germline CDR1 reads DFQATT; CDR2 reads SNEGSKA (reference sequence). Trimming took off 3 bases at V and 2 bases at J, with 11 bases between the two ends.

This clonotype appeared many times. The rearrangement joins TRBV12-3 or TRBV12-4 to TRBJ2-1, with no clear D. This CDR3 has 14 amino acids. V was pared by 0 bases and J by 5 bases, with 8 bases between. This CDR3 is CASSLAQWNNEQFF. CDR3 in DNA: TGTGCCAGCAGTTTAGCGCAATGGAACAATGAGCAGTTCTTC.

This clonotype was recorded a few times. The chain carries TRBV20-1 and TRBJ1-1, with D possibly TRBD1 on 5 matching bases. CDR1 and CDR2 (germline): DFQATT, SNEGSKA (reference sequence). The CDR3 covers 14 residues. Trimming pared 1 base from V and 3 bases from J, leaving 12 bases between. The CDR3 nucleotides read TGCAGTGCTAGAGTGGGGGGGATCGACACTGAAGCTTTCTTT. This encodes CSARVGGIDTEAFF.

This clonotype occurred many times. The rearrangement uses TRBV5-1 and TRBJ2-1; no definite D call. V was cut by 2 bases and J by 6 bases, with 6 bases left in between. The CDR3 spans 12 residues. In germline, CDR1 is SGHRS, CDR2 YFSETQ. The CDR3 DNA reads as TGCGCCAGCAGCTTCGGTGCCAATGAGCAGTTCTTC. Translating it yields CASSFGANEQFF.

The chain couples TRBV4-3 to TRBJ2-5; no definite D call. The V end was cut by 0 bases, the J end by 5 bases, with 13 bases between. The CDR3 loop spans 15 amino acids. The germline V gene has CDR1 LGHNA and CDR2 YSLEER. The DNA of the CDR3 is TGCGCCAGCAGCCAAGAATGGGCGGTGGGGGAGACCCAGTACTTC. Translating it yields CASSQEWAVGETQYF.

This clonotype was counted only a few times. This chain links TRBV18 with TRBJ2-1; tentative D call: TRBD2 (6 bases). This CDR3 is 15 amino acids long. The V and J ends lost 3 bases and 6 bases respectively, with 15 bases between them. Germline values: CDR1 KGHSH, CDR2 LQKENI. CDR3 nucleotide sequence: TGTGCCAGCTCACCCCCTGGAGGGCCGGGCAATGAGCAGTTCTTC. Its protein product is CASSPPGGPGNEQFF.

CDR3 residues: CASSAGTGGISYTDTQYF. The CDR3 DNA follows: TGTGCCAGCAGCGCCGGGACAGGGGGCATATCTTATACAGATACGCAGTATTTT. The chain recombines TRBV12-3 or TRBV12-4 with TRBJ2-3, with TRBD1 matching over 12 bases. The CDR3 has 18 amino acids. Trimming cost V 6 bases and J 3 bases; bases outside gene matches: 13.

A few counts support this clonotype. This chain's CDR3 is CSVTGASYEQYF. CDR3 nucleotides: TGCAGTGTCACAGGGGCCTCCTACGAGCAGTACTTC. The gene calls are TRBV20-1 and TRBJ2-7, with 7 nucleotides matching TRBD1. V lost 7 bases and J lost 0; bases outside the gene matches: 3. The CDR3 spans 12 residues. Germline-derived CDR1 and CDR2 are DFQATT and SNEGSKA (reference sequence).

This clonotype was found many times. V usage is TRBV9 and J usage is TRBJ2-7; 7 nucleotides agree with TRBD1. Looked up from germline, CDR1 is SGDLS and CDR2 is YYNGEE. This CDR3 is built from 13 residues. V lost 2 bases to trimming and J lost 6 bases; unmatched junction nucleotides: 5. The CDR3 DNA is TGTGCCAGCAGCGTGACAGGGCTGGCCGAGCAGTACTTC. Residues: CASSVTGLAEQYF.

There are a few counts of this clonotype. The chain is built from TRBV20-1 and TRBJ2-1; TRBD1 aligns across 7 bases. This CDR3 comprises 16 residues. V was pared by 2 bases and J by 1 base, with 8 bases of the junction left unmatched. CDR1 is DFQATT, CDR2 SNEGSKA, per germline (reference sequence). The CDR3 protein is CSARHYRGRSYNEQFF. The CDR3 nucleotides read TGCAGTGCTAGACATTACAGGGGCAGGTCCTACAATGAGCAGTTCTTC.

CDR3: CASSYSREAEQYF. CDR3 nucleotides: TGTGCCAGCAGTTACTCTAGGGAGGCCGAGCAGTACTTC. This chain joins TRBV6-2 or TRBV6-3 and TRBJ2-7; perhaps TRBD2 as D (6 bases). CDR1 is MNHEY and CDR2 is SVGEGT in the germline V gene. The CDR3 runs 13 residues. Trimming removed 0 bases from V and 6 bases from J, with 9 bases in between.